The clone carrying this T cell receptor (beta chain) has more than one count but fewer than ten. The antigen is unknown. This record comes from a study of post-analysis software for immune sequencing data. The overall study: There were relapsing-remitting, secondary progressive and progressive-relapsing multiple sclerosis among the disease courses included.

The CDR3 loop spans 13 amino acids. Germline V lookup: CDR1 MNHNS, CDR2 SASEGT. J lost 8 bases, V lost 8 bases, and 9 bases had no gene match. Study outcomes and limitations: Multiple sclerosis was associated with a significant reduction in normalized Chao1 diversity relative to controls. Strong co-clustering by F measure was seen for same-batch samples. TRBV segments more frequent in patients than in controls numbered about 5 and included TRBV5-6, TRBV5-1 and TRBV20-1.

Prepared libraries of TCR beta cDNA carried unique molecular identifiers. Each sample of roughly 0.95 to 10 million input T cells yielded roughly 500,000 cDNA molecules, so each molecule approximated one T cell. TCRdb re-analysed the PCR reads in MiXCR, keeping a single row per CDR3 protein. Counted here are around 500,000 distinct CDR3 sequences, around 31% occurring once; the ten biggest clones make up roughly 6%. The chain couples TRBV6-1 to TRBJ1-2; 9 bases fit TRBD1. Sequenced: blood. The receptor's source is a girl aged 2-17 years with multiple sclerosis. The CDR3 sequence: CASGTGLSGGYTF. The CDR3 DNA reads as TGTGCCAGCGGGACAGGGTTGTCTGGCGGCTACACCTTC.